This TCR beta chain was recorded in a study of CD8 T cells in Susac syndrome. In contrast to the negatively isolated CD8+ and CD4+ T cells, TEMRA cells were FACS-enriched. A quantity of about 0.5 to 1 ug RNA underwent reverse transcription using random hexamers. Multiplex PCR with immunoSEQ amplified the TCR beta CDR3 across 54 Vbeta and 13 Jbeta. TCRdb fed the immunoSEQ multiplex PCR reads into MiXCR, producing one record per CDR3 protein. The repertoire includes approximately 160,000 distinct CDR3 sequences, just over 90% of them detected once, and around 0.13% sits in the top ten. Trimming took 5 bases from V and 1 from J, leaving 5 bases between them. CDR1 and CDR2 (germline): DFQATT, SNEGSKA (reference sequence). The CDR3 is 12 amino acids.

This sequence joins TRBV20-1 and TRBJ2-2; D remains unclear. The clonotype comes from a human donor in good health. The sequencing sample was made of CD4+ T cells from PBMCs. The CDR3 here is CSALENTGELFF. The CDR3 DNA sequence: TGCAGTGCTTTGGAGAACACCGGGGAGCTGTTTTTT.